This T cell receptor (beta chain) was sequenced in a study of blood T cell repertoires in COVID-19. Study-level information: T cells, B-cell-depleted T cells, or PBMCs supplied cDNA or gDNA.

Authors' data handling: How many nucleated cells were present was estimated from reference gene primer amplification. Clones were read by immunoSEQ multiplex PCR, and TCRdb kept only the in-frame ones, dropping some. The V and J calls and clone size were taken over from that table, and D and trimming were inferred from the DNA. The sample lists 100,000 or so clones; roughly 80% were seen once. CDR3 length: 11 residues. V lost 3 bases, J lost 9 bases, and 6 bases lay in between. Germline V gene data show CDR1 as MNHEY and CDR2 as SMNVEV (reference sequence). The chain is built from TRBV27 and TRBJ2-1; D is possibly TRBD2 (5 bases). Sequences were obtained from peripheral blood. This sequence originates from a woman aged 70 to 79 with acute or convalescent COVID-19. The CDR3 loop reads CASSFGLEQFF. The CDR3 DNA follows: TGTGCCAGCAGTTTTGGACTTGAGCAGTTCTTC.